Listed below are T cell receptor beta chains from one sample, sequenced in a study of blood T cell repertoires in COVID-19. The repertoire was sequenced with immunoSEQ multiplex PCR; TCRdb's copy has only in-frame clones and lacks some. The data contain 75,000 or so clones, approximately 90% of them singletons. The sequenced sample consisted of peripheral blood. The source is a woman aged 80 or over with active or convalescent COVID-19. Both conserved end residues are part of each CDR3. Each record gives: J gene, D gene, V gene, CDR3 DNA, CDR3 protein. D genes are given only for firm matches.

>TRBJ2-2|-|TRBV18
TGTGCCAGCTCACCATTCTCCGGGTCTAAGTCCATAACCGGGGAGCTGTTTTTT
CASSPFSGSKSITGELFF
>TRBJ2-7|TRBD2|TRBV5-1
TGCGCCAGCAGTCCCGGGGTAGCGGGAGGCCGTTCTGCCTACGAGCAGTACTTC
CASSPGVAGGRSAYEQYF
>TRBJ1-1|-|TRBV6-5
TGTGCCAGCAGTAACAACATGAACACTGAAGCTTTCTTT
CASSNNMNTEAFF
>TRBJ1-1|-|TRBV5-1
TGCGCCAGCAGCCCGACACAAACGCGGGGAACTGAAGCTTTCTTT
CASSPTQTRGTEAFF
>TRBJ2-3|-|TRBV15
TGTGCCACCAGCAAAGAAAAACAGGGCCCTGGCGATACGCAGTATTTT
CATSKEKQGPGDTQYF
>TRBJ2-1|TRBD1|TRBV9
TGTGCCAGCAGCGTAGCCCCTACAGGGGCAAATGAGCAGTTCTTC
CASSVAPTGANEQFF
>TRBJ2-5|-|TRBV15
TGTGCCACCAGCAGAGAACAGGGACGGCCCGAGACCCAGTACTTC
CATSREQGRPETQYF
>TRBJ2-1|TRBD1|TRBV6-5
TGTGCCAGCAGTTCCAGTACAGGGGTGAATGAGCAGTTCTTC
CASSSSTGVNEQFF
>TRBJ2-5|TRBD2|TRBV19
TGTGCCAGTAGTCCCTCGGGGGGGCCTCGGACCCAGTACTTC
CASSPSGGPRTQYF
>TRBJ2-5|TRBD2|TRBV5-4
TGTGCCAGCCGCTCCGGGATAGCGAAGATAGCGGGGAGCCAGTACTTC
CASRSGIAKIAGSQYF
>TRBJ2-7|TRBD1|TRBV4-1
TGCGCCAGCAGCCAAGGACAGGGATGGTACGAGCAGTACTTC
CASSQGQGWYEQYF